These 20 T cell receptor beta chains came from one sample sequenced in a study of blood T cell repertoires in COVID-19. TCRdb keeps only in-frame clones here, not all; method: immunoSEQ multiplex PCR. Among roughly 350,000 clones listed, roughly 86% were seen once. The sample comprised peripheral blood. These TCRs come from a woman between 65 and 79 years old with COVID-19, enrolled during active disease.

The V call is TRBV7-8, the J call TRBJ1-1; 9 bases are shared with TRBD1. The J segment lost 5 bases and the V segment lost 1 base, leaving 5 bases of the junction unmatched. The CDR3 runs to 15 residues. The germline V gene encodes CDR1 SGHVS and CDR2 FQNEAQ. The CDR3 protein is CASSLGQGEGTEAFF. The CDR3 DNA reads TGTGCCAGCAGCTTAGGACAGGGGGAAGGGACTGAAGCTTTCTTT.

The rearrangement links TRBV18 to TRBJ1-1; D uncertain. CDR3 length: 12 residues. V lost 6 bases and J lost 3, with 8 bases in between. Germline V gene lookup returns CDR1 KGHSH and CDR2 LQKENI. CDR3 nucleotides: TGTGCCAGCTCCCACGGGGACACTGAAGCTTTCTTT. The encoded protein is CASSHGDTEAFF.

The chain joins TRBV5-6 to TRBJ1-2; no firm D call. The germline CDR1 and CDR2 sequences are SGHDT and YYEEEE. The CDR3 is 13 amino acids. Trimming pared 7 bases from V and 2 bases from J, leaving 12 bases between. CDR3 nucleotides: TGTGCCAGCGACCCGGGGAACAACTATGGCTACACCTTC. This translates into CASDPGNNYGYTF.

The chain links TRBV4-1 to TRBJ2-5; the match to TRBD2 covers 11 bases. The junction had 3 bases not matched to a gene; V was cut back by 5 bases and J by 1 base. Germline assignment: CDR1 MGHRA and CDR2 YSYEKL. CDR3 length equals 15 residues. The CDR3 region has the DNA TGCGCCAGCAGCAGACTAGCGGGGACCCAAGAGACCCAGTACTTC. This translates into CASSRLAGTQETQYF.

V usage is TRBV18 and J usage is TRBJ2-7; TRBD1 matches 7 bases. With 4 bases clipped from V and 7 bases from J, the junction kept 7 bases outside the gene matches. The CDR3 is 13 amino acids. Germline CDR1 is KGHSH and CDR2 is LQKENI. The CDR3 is CASSRFRQGEQYF. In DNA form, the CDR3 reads TGTGCCAGCTCACGCTTCCGACAGGGAGAGCAGTACTTC.

CDR3 protein: CASLPGGGGREKLFF. The CDR3 DNA is TGTGCCAGCCTACCAGGAGGGGGCGGTCGGGAAAAACTGTTTTTT. The J gene is TRBJ1-4, the V gene TRBV5-5; 7 positions agree with TRBD1. CDR1 SGHKS and CDR2 YYEKEE come from the germline V gene (reference sequence). The CDR3 covers 15 residues. Losses at the gene ends were 7 bases for V and 8 bases for J; bases not matched to a gene: 14.

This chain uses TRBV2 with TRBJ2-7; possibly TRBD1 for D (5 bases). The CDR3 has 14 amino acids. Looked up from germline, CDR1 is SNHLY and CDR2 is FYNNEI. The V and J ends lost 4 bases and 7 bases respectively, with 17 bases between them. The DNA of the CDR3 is TGTGCCAGCAGTGTAGGACAATCAGGGTGGGAGCAGTACTTC. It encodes CASSVGQSGWEQYF.

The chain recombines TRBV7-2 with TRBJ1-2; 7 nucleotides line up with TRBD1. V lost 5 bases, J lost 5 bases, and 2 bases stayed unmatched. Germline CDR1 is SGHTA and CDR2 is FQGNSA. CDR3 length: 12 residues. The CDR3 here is CASSPGQYGYTF. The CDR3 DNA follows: TGTGCCAGCAGCCCGGGACAGTATGGCTACACCTTC.

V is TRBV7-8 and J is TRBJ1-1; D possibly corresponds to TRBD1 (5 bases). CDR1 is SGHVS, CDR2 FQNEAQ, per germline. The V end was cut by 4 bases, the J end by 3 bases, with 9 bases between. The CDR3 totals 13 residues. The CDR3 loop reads CASSSTVYTEAFF. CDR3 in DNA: TGTGCCAGCAGCTCGACAGTCTACACTGAAGCTTTCTTT.

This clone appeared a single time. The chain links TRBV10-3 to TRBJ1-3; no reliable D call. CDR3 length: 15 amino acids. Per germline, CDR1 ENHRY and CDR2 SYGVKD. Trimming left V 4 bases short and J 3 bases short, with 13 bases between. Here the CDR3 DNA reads TGTGCCATCAGTGTGAACCCAACAAATGGAAACACCATATATTTT. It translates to CAISVNPTNGNTIYF.

CDR3 sequence reads: CASSPGTGSTDTQYF. The CDR3, as DNA: TGTGCCAGCAGCCCCGGGACAGGGTCCACAGATACGCAGTATTTT. The chain is built from TRBV7-8 and TRBJ2-3, with 9 bases that match TRBD1. Trimming at V came to 5 bases and at J to 2 bases, leaving 5 bases not matched to a gene. Germline assignment: CDR1 SGHVS and CDR2 FQNEAQ. This CDR3 comprises 15 residues.

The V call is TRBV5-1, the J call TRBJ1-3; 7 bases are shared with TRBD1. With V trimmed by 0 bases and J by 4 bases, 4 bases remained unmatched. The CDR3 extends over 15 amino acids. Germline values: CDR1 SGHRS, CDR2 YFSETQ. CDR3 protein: CASSLGQGVGNTIYF. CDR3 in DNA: TGCGCCAGCAGCTTGGGGCAGGGGGTCGGAAACACCATATATTTT.

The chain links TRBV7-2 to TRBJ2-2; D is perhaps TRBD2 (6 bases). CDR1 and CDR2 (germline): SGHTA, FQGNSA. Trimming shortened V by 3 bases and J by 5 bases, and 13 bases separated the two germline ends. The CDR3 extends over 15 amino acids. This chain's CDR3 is CASSLWGVQTGELFF. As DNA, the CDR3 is TGTGCCAGCAGCTTGTGGGGGGTGCAAACCGGGGAGCTGTTTTTT.

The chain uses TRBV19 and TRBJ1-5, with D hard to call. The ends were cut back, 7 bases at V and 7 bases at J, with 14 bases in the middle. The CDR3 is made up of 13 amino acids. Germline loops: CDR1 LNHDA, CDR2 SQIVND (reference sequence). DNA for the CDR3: TGTGCCAGTAACTGGGCAGGCGGGCAGCCCCAGCATTTT. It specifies CASNWAGGQPQHF.

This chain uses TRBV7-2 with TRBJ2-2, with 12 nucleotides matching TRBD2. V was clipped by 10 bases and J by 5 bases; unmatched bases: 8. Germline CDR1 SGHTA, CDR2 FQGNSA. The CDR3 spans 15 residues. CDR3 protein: CATPPTSGGTGELFF. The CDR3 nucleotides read TGTGCCACCCCTCCGACTAGCGGGGGAACCGGGGAGCTGTTTTTT. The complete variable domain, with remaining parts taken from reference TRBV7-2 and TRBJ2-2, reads GAGVSQSPSNKVTEKGKDVELRCDPISGHTALYWYRQSLGQGLEFLIYFQGNSAPDKSGLPSDRFSAERTGGSVSTLTIQRTQQEDSAVYLCATPPTSGGTGELFFGEGSRLTVL.

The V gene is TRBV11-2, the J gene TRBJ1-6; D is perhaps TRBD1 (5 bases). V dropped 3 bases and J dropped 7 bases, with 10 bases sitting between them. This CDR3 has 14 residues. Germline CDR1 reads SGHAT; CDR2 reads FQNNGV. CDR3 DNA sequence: TGTGCCAGCAGCTTCGACAGTACGAATTCACCCCTCCACTTT. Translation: CASSFDSTNSPLHF.

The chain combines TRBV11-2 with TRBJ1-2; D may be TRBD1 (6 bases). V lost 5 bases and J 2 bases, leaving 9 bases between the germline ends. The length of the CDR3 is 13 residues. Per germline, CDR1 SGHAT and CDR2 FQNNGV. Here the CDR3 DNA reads TGTGCCAGCAGCCCCGGACAGAACTATGGCTACACCTTC. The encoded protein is CASSPGQNYGYTF.

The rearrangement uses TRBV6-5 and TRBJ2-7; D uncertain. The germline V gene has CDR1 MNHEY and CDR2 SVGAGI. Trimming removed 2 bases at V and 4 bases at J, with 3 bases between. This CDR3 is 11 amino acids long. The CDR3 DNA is TGTGCCAGCAGTTACCAGTACGAGCAGTACTTC. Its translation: CASSYQYEQYF.

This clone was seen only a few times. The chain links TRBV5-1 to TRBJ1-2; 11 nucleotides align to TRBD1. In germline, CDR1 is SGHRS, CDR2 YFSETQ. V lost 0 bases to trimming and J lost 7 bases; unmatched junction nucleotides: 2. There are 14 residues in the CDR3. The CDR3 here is CASSLDGTGGGYTF. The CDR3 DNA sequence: TGCGCCAGCAGCTTGGATGGGACAGGGGGTGGCTACACCTTC.

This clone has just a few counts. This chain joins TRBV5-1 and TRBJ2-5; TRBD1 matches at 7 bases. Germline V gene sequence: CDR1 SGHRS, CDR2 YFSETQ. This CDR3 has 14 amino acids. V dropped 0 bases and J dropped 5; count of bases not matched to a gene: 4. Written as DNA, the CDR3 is TGCGCCAGCAGCTTGGGGGGACAGTGGGAGACCCAGTACTTC. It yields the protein CASSLGGQWETQYF.